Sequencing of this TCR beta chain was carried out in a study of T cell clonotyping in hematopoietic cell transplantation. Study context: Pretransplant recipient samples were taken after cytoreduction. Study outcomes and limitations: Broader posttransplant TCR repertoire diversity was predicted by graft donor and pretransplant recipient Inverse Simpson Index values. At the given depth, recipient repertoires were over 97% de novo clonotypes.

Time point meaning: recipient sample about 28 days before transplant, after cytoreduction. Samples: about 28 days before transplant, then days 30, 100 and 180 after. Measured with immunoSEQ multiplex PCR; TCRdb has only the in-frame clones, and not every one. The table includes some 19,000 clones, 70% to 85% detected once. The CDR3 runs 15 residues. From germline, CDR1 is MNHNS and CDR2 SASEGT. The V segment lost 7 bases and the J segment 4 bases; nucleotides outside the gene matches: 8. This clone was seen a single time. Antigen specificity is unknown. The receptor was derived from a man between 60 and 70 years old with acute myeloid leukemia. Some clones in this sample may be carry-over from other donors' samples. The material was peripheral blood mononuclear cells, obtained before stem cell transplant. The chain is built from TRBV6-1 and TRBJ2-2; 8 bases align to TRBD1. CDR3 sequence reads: CASTGQGASTGELFF. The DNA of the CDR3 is TGTGCCAGCACCGGGCAGGGGGCTAGCACCGGGGAGCTGTTTTTT.